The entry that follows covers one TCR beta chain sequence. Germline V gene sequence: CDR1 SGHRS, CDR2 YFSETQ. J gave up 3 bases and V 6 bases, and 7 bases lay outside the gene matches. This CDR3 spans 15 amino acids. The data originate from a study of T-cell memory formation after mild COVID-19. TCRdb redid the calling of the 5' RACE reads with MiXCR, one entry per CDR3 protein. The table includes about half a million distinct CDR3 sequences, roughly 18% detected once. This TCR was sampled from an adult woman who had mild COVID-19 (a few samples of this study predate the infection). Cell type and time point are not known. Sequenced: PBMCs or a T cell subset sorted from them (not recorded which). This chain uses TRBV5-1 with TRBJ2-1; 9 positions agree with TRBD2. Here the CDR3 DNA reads TGCGCCAGCATACCTCTAGCGGGGAACTACAATGAGCAGTTCTTC. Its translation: CASIPLAGNYNEQFF.